The 14 T cell receptor beta chains given below trace back to one sample, sequenced in a study of blood T cell repertoires in COVID-19 (dated by TCRdb to 2020 to 2021). Library preparation employed the immunoSEQ multiplex PCR assay. TCRdb provides this immuneACCESS table in a form limited to in-frame rearrangements. Some clones are lacking; in checked studies, under half of them reflect an unresolved V gene, and why the rest are absent is not known. Across this sample there are about 76,000 clones, with 80% to 90% seen only once. The ten largest clonotypes hold roughly 9.8% of the sample. Input material: peripheral blood. These TCRs come from a man aged 55 to 70 with COVID-19, enrolled during active disease.

In nucleotides, the CDR3 is TGTGCCAGCAGTCTAACTAGAATCGAGCAGTTCTTC. Translation: CASSLTRIEQFF. The rearrangement joins TRBV28 to TRBJ2-1; D is possibly TRBD2 (5 bases). The CDR3 spans 12 residues. CDR1 is MDHEN and CDR2 is SYDVKM in the germline V gene. The V gene lost 5 bases and the J gene lost 10 bases, with 12 bases spanning the gap. Full variable domain (outside the CDR3, taken from reference TRBV28 and TRBJ2-1): DVKVTQSSRYLVKRTGEKVFLECVQDMDHENMFWYRQDPGLGLRLIYFSYDVKMKEKGDIPEGYSVSREKKERFSLILESASTNQTSMYLCASSLTRIEQFFGPGTRLTVL.

V gene TRBV29-1 combines with J gene TRBJ2-7; tentatively, D is TRBD2 (5 bases). Trimming took off 7 bases at V and 2 bases at J, with 12 bases between the two ends. The germline V gene encodes CDR1 SQVTM and CDR2 ANQGSEA. CDR3 size: 12 residues. CDR3 bases: TGCAGCGGGGTGGGAGAAACCTACGAGCAGTACTTC. This encodes CSGVGETYEQYF.

The chain couples TRBV9 to TRBJ2-3; weak D call: TRBD1 (5 bases). V lost 3 bases, J lost 5 bases, and 19 bases lay in between. CDR3 length: 16 residues. CDR1 is SGDLS and CDR2 is YYNGEE in the germline V gene. The chain's CDR3 is CASSAEWQDTRDTQYF. In DNA form, the CDR3 reads TGTGCCAGCAGCGCCGAATGGCAGGACACAAGAGATACGCAGTATTTT.

This chain connects TRBV6-5 to TRBJ2-7, with TRBD2 matching 8 bases. CDR1 MNHEY and CDR2 SVGAGI come from the germline V gene. V shed 8 bases, J shed 3 bases, and the junction held 9 bases outside the gene matches. The CDR3 spans 14 residues. DNA for the CDR3: TGTGCCAGCTCGGTGGGACTAGACGACTACGAGCAGTACTTC. Protein product: CASSVGLDDYEQYF.

This sequence joins TRBV15 and TRBJ2-3; 12 positions agree with TRBD1. Per germline, CDR1 LNHNV and CDR2 YYDKDF (reference sequence). The CDR3 covers 18 residues. Trimming took 4 bases from V and 4 from J; bases not matched to a gene: 12. Here the CDR3 reads CATSKPGQGAMSADTQYF. The CDR3 nucleotides are TGTGCCACCAGCAAACCGGGACAGGGGGCAATGAGCGCAGATACGCAGTATTTT.

The chain is built from TRBV21-1 and TRBJ2-5; the D call in the table, TRBD1, was not verified against the DNA. TRBV21-1 is classified as a pseudogene. The CDR3 totals 17 residues. The CDR3 sequence: CASSKWRKGQPKETQYF. DNA of the CDR3: TGTGCCAGCAGCAAATGGCGAAAGGGACAGCCCAAAGAGACCCAGTACTTC.

CDR3 amino acids: CASSSGQGILAFF. CDR3 bases: TGTGCCAGCAGTTCAGGACAGGGAATCCTAGCTTTCTTT. This chain connects TRBV6-5 to TRBJ1-1; 8 nucleotides align to TRBD1. Germline V lookup: CDR1 MNHEY, CDR2 SVGAGI. V trimming: 4 bases; J trimming: 10 bases; junction bases outside the gene matches: 8. CDR3 length: 13 amino acids.

The chain combines TRBV11-2 with TRBJ2-3, with D perhaps TRBD2 (7 bases). V lost 10 bases and J lost 2, with 16 bases in between. This CDR3 has 14 amino acids. Per the germline V gene, CDR1 is SGHAT and CDR2 is FQNNGV. DNA of the CDR3: TGTGCCATTGGGGGGGGCTATTCCACAGATACGCAGTATTTT. It encodes CAIGGGYSTDTQYF.

In this sample, this clone turned up once. The chain combines TRBV14 with TRBJ2-3; D perhaps matches TRBD2 (6 bases). The germline V gene has CDR1 SGHDN and CDR2 FVKESK. The CDR3 runs 13 residues. Trimming removed 3 bases from V and 4 bases from J, with 8 bases in between. The CDR3 reads CASSQVAADTQYF. Written as DNA, the CDR3 is TGTGCCAGCAGCCAGGTAGCGGCAGATACGCAGTATTTT.

This chain joins TRBV12-2 and TRBJ1-5; TRBD1, the D gene given by the table, was not confirmed from the DNA. TRBV12-2 is a pseudogene locus. This CDR3 has 18 amino acids. The CDR3, as DNA: TGTGCAAGTCGCTTGGGACAGCTACCCTCCGATAGCAATCAGCCCCAGCATTTT. It is translated as CASRLGQLPSDSNQPQHF.

V usage is TRBV5-1 and J usage is TRBJ2-1; 10 positions agree with TRBD2. The ends lost 3 bases at V and 10 bases at J; junction bases unmatched: 13. The CDR3 contains 16 residues. Germline V gene sequence: CDR1 SGHRS, CDR2 YFSETQ. DNA for the CDR3: TGCGCCAGCAGCTCCCAACCTAGCGGGAGATATGAGGAGCAGTTCTTC. As protein: CASSSQPSGRYEEQFF.

V is TRBV11-2 and J is TRBJ1-2; D is unclear. The germline CDR1 and CDR2 sequences are SGHAT and FQNNGV. The CDR3 sequence is 12 residues long. V was clipped by 2 bases and J by 1 base, with 2 bases between them. The DNA of the CDR3 is TGTGCCAGCAGCTTACTTAACTATGGCTACACCTTC. It yields the protein CASSLLNYGYTF.

The chain joins TRBV4-1 to TRBJ2-5, with 7 bases lining up with TRBD1. This CDR3 has 13 amino acids. With V trimmed by 6 bases and J by 3 bases, 4 bases remained unmatched. Germline CDR1 and CDR2: MGHRA and YSYEKL. In nucleotides, the CDR3 is TGCGCCAGCAGTATTGACAGGGAAGAGACCCAGTACTTC. Its protein product is CASSIDREETQYF.

The rearrangement uses TRBV15 and TRBJ2-1; no definite D call. With 2 bases removed from V and 5 bases from J, the gap between germline ends came to 4 bases. The CDR3 sequence is 12 residues long. The germline CDR1 and CDR2 sequences are LNHNV and YYDKDF (reference sequence). CDR3 sequence: CATSRQNNEQFF. In DNA form, the CDR3 reads TGTGCCACCAGCAGACAGAACAATGAGCAGTTCTTC.